This TCR beta chain was sequenced during a study of shared clonotypes between healthy human individuals. Regarding this clone: The antigen remains undetermined.

Terminally differentiated effector memory CD45RA+ cells were left out of the naive CD8 fraction, which was CD45RO-negative and positively selected for CCR7. Profiling relied on immunoSEQ multiplex PCR, and the TCRdb table lists in-frame clones only, not all of them. The sample consists of approximately 840,000 clones, roughly 96% of them appearing once. V was pared by 2 bases and J by 0 bases, with 4 bases between. CDR3 length equals 13 residues. Germline V lookup: CDR1 SGDLS, CDR2 YYNGEE. The study's findings and limits: Shared across several donors were roughly 4.7% of the naive CD4 clonotypes.

The clonotype comes from a man aged 25 to 45 in good health. The specimen was naive CD8+ T cells sorted from blood. The gene calls are TRBV9 and TRBJ2-3; D uncertain. This CDR3 is CASSVHSTDTQYF. As DNA, the CDR3 is TGTGCCAGCAGCGTGCACAGCACAGATACGCAGTATTTT.